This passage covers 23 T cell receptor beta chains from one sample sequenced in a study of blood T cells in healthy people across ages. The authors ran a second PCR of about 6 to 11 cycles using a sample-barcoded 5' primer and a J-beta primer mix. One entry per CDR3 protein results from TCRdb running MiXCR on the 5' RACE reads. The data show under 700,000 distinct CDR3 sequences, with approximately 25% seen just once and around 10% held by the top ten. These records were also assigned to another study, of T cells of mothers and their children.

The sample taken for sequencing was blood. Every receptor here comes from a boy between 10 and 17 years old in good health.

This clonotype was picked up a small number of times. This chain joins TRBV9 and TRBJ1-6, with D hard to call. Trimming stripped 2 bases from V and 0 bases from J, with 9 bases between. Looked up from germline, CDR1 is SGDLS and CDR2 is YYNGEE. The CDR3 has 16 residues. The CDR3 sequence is CASSVPASSYNSPLHF. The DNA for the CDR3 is TGTGCCAGCAGCGTGCCAGCGAGCTCCTATAATTCACCCCTCCACTTT.

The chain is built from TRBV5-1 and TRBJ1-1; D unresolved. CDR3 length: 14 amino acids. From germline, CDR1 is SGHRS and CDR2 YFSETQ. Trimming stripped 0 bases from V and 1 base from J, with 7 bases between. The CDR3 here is CASSLEWKNTEAFF. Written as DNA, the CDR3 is TGCGCCAGCAGCTTGGAATGGAAGAACACTGAAGCTTTCTTT.

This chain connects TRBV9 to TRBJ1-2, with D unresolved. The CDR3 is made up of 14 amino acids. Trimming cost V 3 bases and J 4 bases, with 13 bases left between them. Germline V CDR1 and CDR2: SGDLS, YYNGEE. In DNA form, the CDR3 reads TGTGCCAGCAGCGGTCTGGCGGGATCCTATGGCTACACCTTC. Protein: CASSGLAGSYGYTF.

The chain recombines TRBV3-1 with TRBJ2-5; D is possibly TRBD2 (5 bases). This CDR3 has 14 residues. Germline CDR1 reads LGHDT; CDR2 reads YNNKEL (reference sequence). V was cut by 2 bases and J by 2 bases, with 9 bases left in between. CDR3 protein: CASSQPGYQETQYF. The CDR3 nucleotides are TGTGCCAGCAGCCAACCGGGATATCAAGAGACCCAGTACTTC.

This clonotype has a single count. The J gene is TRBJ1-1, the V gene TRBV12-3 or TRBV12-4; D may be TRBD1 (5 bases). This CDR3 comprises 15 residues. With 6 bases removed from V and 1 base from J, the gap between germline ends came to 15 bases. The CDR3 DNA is TGTGCCAGCAGCGATGCCGGGACTCGGAACACTGAAGCTTTCTTT. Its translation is CASSDAGTRNTEAFF.

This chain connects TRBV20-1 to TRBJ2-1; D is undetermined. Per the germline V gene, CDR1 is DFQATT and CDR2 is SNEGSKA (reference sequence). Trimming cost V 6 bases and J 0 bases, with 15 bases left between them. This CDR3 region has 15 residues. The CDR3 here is CSANGRGGSYNEQFF. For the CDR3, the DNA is TGCAGTGCGAACGGGCGTGGTGGCTCCTACAATGAGCAGTTCTTC.

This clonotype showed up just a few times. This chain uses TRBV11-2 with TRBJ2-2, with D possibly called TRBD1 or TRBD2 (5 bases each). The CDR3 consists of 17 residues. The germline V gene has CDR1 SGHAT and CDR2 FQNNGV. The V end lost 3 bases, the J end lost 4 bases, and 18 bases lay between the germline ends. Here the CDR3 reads CASSFASRGVGTGELFF. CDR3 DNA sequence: TGTGCCAGCAGCTTCGCCAGCAGAGGGGTTGGCACCGGGGAGCTGTTTTTT.

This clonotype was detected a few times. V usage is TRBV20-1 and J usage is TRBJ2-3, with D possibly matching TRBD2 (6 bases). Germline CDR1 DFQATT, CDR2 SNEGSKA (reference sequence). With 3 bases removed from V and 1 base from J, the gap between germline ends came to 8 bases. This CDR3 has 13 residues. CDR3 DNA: TGCAGTGCTAGTGGAGGGGGCACAGATACGCAGTATTTT. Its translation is CSASGGGTDTQYF.

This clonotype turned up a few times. CDR3 bases: TGCAGTGCTTCTAGCGGGAGGGTCCCCTACAATGAGCAGTTCTTC. Residues: CSASSGRVPYNEQFF. The chain links TRBV20-1 to TRBJ2-1; the match to TRBD2 covers 12 bases. The J segment lost 2 bases and the V segment lost 5 bases, leaving 4 bases of the junction unmatched. The germline V gene has CDR1 DFQATT and CDR2 SNEGSKA (reference sequence). The CDR3 consists of 15 residues.

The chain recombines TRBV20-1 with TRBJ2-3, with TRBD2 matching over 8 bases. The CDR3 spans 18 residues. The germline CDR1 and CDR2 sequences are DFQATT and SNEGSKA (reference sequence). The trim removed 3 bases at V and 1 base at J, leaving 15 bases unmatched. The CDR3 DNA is TGCAGTGCTAGGACCCTGATCAGCGGGAGAGGGGGCACAGATACGCAGTATTTT. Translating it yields CSARTLISGRGGTDTQYF.

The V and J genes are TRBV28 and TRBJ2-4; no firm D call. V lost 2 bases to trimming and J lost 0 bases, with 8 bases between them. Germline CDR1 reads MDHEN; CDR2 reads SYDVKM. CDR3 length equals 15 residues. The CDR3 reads CASSLGSVAKNIQYF. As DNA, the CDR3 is TGTGCCAGCAGTTTAGGCAGTGTAGCCAAAAACATTCAGTACTTC.

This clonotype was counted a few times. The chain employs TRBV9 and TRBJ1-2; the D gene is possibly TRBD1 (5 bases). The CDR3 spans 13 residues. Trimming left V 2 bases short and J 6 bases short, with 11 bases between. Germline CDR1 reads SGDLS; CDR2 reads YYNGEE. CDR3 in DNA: TGTGCCAGCAGCGTGGGACCGGTCGATGGCTACACCTTC. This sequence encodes CASSVGPVDGYTF.

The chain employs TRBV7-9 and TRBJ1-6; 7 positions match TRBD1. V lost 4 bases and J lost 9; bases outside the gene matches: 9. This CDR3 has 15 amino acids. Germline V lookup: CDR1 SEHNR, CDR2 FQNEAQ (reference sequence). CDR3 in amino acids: CASSSEQGILSPLHF. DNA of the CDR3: TGTGCCAGCAGCTCGGAACAGGGGATTCTTTCACCCCTCCACTTT.

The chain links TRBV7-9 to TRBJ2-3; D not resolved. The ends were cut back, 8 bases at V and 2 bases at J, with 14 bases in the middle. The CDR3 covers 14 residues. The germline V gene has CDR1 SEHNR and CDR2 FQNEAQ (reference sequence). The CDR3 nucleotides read TGTGCCAGCCGTCCAGGCAATCCCACAGATACGCAGTATTTT. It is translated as CASRPGNPTDTQYF.

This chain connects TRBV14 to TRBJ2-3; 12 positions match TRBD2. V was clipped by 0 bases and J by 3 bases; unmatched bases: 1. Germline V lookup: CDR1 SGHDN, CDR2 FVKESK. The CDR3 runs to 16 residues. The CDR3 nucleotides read TGTGCCAGCAGCCAAGATGGGACTAGCGGGACAGATACGCAGTATTTT. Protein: CASSQDGTSGTDTQYF.

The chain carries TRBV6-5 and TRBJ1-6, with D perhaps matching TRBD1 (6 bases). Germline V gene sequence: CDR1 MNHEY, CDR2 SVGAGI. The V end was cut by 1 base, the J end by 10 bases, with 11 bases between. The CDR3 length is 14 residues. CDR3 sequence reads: CASSYLQGQSPLHF. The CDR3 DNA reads TGTGCCAGCAGTTACTTGCAGGGGCAGTCACCCCTCCACTTT.

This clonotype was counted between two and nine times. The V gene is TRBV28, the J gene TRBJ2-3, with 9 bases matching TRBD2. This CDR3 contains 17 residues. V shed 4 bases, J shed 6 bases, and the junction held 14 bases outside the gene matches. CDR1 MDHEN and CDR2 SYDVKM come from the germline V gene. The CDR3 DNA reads TGTGCCAGCAGTTCCCCTAGGATGCGGGAGGGCCGGGATACGCAGTATTTT. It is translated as CASSSPRMREGRDTQYF.

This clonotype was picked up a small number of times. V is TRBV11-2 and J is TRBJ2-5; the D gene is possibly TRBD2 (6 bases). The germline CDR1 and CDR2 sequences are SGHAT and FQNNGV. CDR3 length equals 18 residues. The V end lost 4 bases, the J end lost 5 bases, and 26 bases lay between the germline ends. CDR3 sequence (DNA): TGTGCCAGCAGCTCCCTAAAAGGAGGGCGGGGTTATTCGGAGACCCAGTACTTC. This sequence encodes CASSSLKGGRGYSETQYF.

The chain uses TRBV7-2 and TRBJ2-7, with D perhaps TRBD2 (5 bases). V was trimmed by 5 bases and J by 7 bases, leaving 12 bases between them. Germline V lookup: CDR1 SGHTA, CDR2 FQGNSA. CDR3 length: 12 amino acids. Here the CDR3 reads CASSLSAREQYF. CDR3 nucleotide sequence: TGTGCCAGCAGCCTTAGCGCGAGGGAGCAGTACTTC.

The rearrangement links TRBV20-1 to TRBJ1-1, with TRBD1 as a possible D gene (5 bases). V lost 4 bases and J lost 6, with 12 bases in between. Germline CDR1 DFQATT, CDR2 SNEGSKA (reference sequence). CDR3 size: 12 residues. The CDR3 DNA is TGCAGTGCTACCCTTCAGGGTCCTGAAGCTTTCTTT. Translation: CSATLQGPEAFF.

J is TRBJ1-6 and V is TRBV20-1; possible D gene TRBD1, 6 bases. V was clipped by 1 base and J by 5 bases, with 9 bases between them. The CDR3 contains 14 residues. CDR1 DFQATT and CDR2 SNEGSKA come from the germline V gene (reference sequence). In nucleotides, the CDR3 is TGCAGTGCTAGAGCGTACAGGGATAATTCACCCCTCCACTTT. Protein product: CSARAYRDNSPLHF.

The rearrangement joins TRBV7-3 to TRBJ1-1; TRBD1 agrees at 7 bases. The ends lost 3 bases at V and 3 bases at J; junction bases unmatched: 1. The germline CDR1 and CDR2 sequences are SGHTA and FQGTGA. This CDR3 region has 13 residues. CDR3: CASSFDRDTEAFF. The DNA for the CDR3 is TGTGCCAGCAGCTTCGACAGGGACACTGAAGCTTTCTTT.

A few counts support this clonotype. The CDR3 DNA sequence: TGTGCCAGCACCACCGGGACAGGTCATGGTGAGCAGTTCTTC. It is translated as CASTTGTGHGEQFF. The chain recombines TRBV7-9 with TRBJ2-1; 8 bases line up with TRBD1. Trimming removed 7 bases from V and 9 bases from J; junction bases left unmatched: 11. Germline values: CDR1 SEHNR, CDR2 FQNEAQ (reference sequence). The CDR3 spans 14 residues.